This T cell receptor beta chain was observed in a study of cytomegalovirus exposure and HLA in healthy donors. Study-wide background: As released early, the data held roughly 85 million unique TCRs from HLA-typed donors.

Both 60 Vbeta primers and 13 Jbeta primers went into the PCR. This table comes from immunoSEQ multiplex PCR, and its TCRdb copy is limited to in-frame clones, with some not included. The table records hundreds of thousands of clones, about 78% of them present only once. There are 15 residues in the CDR3. From germline, CDR1 is GTSNPN and CDR2 SVGIG (reference sequence). The germline V and J ends were trimmed by 3 bases and 9 bases, with 21 bases remaining between them. Sequences were obtained from PBMCs. The chain is built from TRBV30 and TRBJ2-1, with a tentative D call TRBD2 (6 bases). The TCR comes from a male donor in good health and CMV-seronegative. This CDR3 is CAWSPTSGPTSEQFF. The CDR3 nucleotides read TGTGCCTGGAGCCCGACTAGTGGGCCTACGAGTGAGCAGTTCTTC.